This T cell receptor (beta chain) was documented in a study of blood T cells in healthy people across ages (dated by TCRdb to between 2015 and 2016). At the level of the whole study: In model experiments, template switching captured roughly one uniquely barcoded TCR beta cDNA molecule for every two T cells. To track age-related changes in TCR beta repertoire diversity, the study relied on deep sequencing normalized with unique cDNA molecular identifiers. Four age groups were formed from the donors: young (average around 15 years), middle-aged (approximately 40), aged (around 62) and long-lived (roughly 81). Using the same blood draw, the study looked at two additional independent replicas of 1 million unique cDNA reads for two donors, one aged 18 to 30 and the other aged 80 or older.

The library was generated by 5' RACE. For sequencing, an Illumina HiSeq 2500 was employed. A second PCR of roughly 7 to 11 cycles was performed with a sample-barcoded 5' primer and a J-beta primer mix. A template-switch 5' adaptor carrying 12 random nucleotides introduced a unique molecular identifier onto each TCR beta cDNA molecule. At least 2.5 million CDR3-containing paired-end reads were obtained from each sample. First-strand cDNA was synthesized from all RNA with the Mint cDNA synthesis kit, primed by a TRBC-specific oligonucleotide. Following uracil-DNA glycosylase treatment, a first 18-cycle PCR with universal primers M1SS and BC2_uni_R was performed on all cDNA. From the authors' description of their analysis: Each sample was normalized by randomly selecting 1 million high-quality reads, each carrying a distinct molecular identifier. Reads with shared molecular identifiers were discarded instead of being binned into consensus sequences. CDR3 identification, clonotype clustering and error correction used MiTCR with a Q25 quality threshold and the strictest error-elimination algorithm. A nonparametric unseen species model with Euler transformation was used to estimate a lower bound on total TCR beta diversity. TCRdb trimmed the raw reads at Q25, called clones with MiXCR and kept productive beta chains. Each record represents a unique CDR3 protein, reported with the most common genes and DNA among its rows. The V and J calls here are based on TCRdb, not the publication. For this sample there are approximately 960,000 distinct CDR3 sequences; just under 30% appear just once. Roughly a tenth of the sample goes to the ten largest clones.

Concerning this clonotype: Its antigen is still unknown. Base quality data are lacking; no much larger clone is found one base away.

Systemically healthy Caucasian individuals from Russia, over 30 in total and aged roughly 6 to 100 years, were included as donors. Each donor gave 8 to 10 milliliters of peripheral blood, collected into EDTA-treated Vacutainer tubes. Ficoll-Paque density-gradient centrifugation was used to isolate PBMCs, with at least 7 million obtained per sample. Trizol reagent was used to extract total RNA from PBMCs, with at least 5 micrograms per sample. For every donor, an aliquot of PBMCs went through flow cytometry to measure the percentages of naive CD45RAhigh/CD27high T cells. V is trimmed back by 6 bases and J by 1 base, and the junction contains 10 bases that no gene match accounts for. CDR1 and CDR2 are drawn from the germline V gene: SNHLY, FYNNEI. The CDR3 runs 16 residues from the cysteine to the phenylalanine. The kept DNA is CDR3 alone, 48 bases in frame from the first base. What the authors observed across the whole study: Total diversity estimates from one million sequenced T cells were considered lower bounds and underestimates. The percentage of naive T cells measured by flow cytometry correlated strongly with observed TCR beta diversity. The long-lived group showed more naive CD4+ T cells, fewer expanded clones and increased TCR diversity than the aged group, suggesting age selection. Because profiling used bulk unsorted PBMCs, naive and antigen-experienced compartments could not be compared conclusively. Observed TCR beta diversity per million T cells fell roughly linearly with age, and a significant reduction was already apparent by age roughly 40. Because donor CMV infection status was unknown, age-related changes in expanded clonotypes were potentially confounded.

These same data were also listed under a study on T cells of mothers and their children. The second study's authors report: Nine systemically healthy Caucasian individuals, comprising three mothers and their six children, were included as donors. cDNA synthesis used all of the extracted RNA, with roughly 1.5 ug of RNA in each 15 ul reaction. In the second PCR, the M1S primer added sample barcodes and 2-4 random nucleotides. Over 9.5 million TCR beta CDR3 reads came from each mother, compared with roughly 2.8 million reads from each child. In both related and unrelated pairs, thymic selection shapes the output of TCR recombination in a similar way, with inherited differences having only a minor effect. Normalized repertoire overlap in related mother-child pairs was always slightly higher than in unrelated mother-child pairs, but the difference was never significant. No persistent microchimeric T cell clones were found, with a detection sensitivity of 80 to 100 clones per million clonotypes. To look for features that set related mother-child pairs apart from unrelated individuals, the researchers ran deep NGS to compare the TCR beta repertoires of mothers and children. The mean age was about 40 +/- 4 years for the mothers and 11 +/- 4 years for the children. After adapter ligation was performed with NEBNext reagents, the libraries were sequenced on an Illumina HiSeq 2000 with 100+100 nt paired-end reads. Mother and child libraries were prepared a month apart and sequenced in separate runs to prevent cross-contamination. Between about 500,000 and 2,100,000 distinct TCR beta clonotypes were identified per donor. Naive TCR beta clonotypes were estimated from low-frequency clonotypes matched to each donor's FACS-determined naive share, without sorting.

The sequence links TRBV2 to TRBJ1-1; TRBD1 matches 8 bases in the middle. The TCR was taken from a woman aged 40-49 years in good health. The sample taken for sequencing was blood. The CDR3 in this case is CASRGNRGGGNTEAFF. The DNA sequence is as follows: TGTGCCAGCAGAGGGAACAGGGGGGGCGGGAACACTGAAGCTTTCTTT.